The TCR beta chain described here comes from a study of blood T cells in healthy people across ages (dated by TCRdb to between 2014 and 2017). The study in broad terms: In model experiments, template switching captured roughly one uniquely barcoded TCR beta cDNA molecule for every two T cells. Age-related changes in TCR beta repertoire diversity were measured in the study by deep sequencing normalized with unique cDNA molecular identifiers. The donors were split into four age groups: young (average around 15 years), middle-aged (around 37), aged (more than 60) and long-lived (roughly 88). Donors of different ages were randomly distributed across sequencing lanes to avoid experimental bias. Two additional independent replicas of 1 million unique cDNA reads from the same blood draw were analyzed for two donors (one aged 18 to 29 and one aged 80 or older). Study-wide findings and limitations: Observed TCR beta diversity per million T cells fell roughly linearly with age, and a significant reduction was already apparent by age about 38. Because donor CMV infection status was unknown, age-related changes in expanded clonotypes were potentially confounded. Since profiling was done on bulk unsorted PBMCs, naive and antigen-experienced compartments could not be conclusively compared. Compared with the aged group, the long-lived group had more naive CD4+ T cells, fewer expanded clones and increased TCR diversity, a pattern suggesting age selection. Estimates of total diversity based on one million sequenced T cells were considered lower bounds and underestimates. The percentage of naive T cells measured by flow cytometry correlated strongly with observed TCR beta diversity.

Donors were 35 to 40 systemically healthy Caucasian individuals from Russia aged roughly 6 to 100 years. Around 9.8 milliliters of peripheral blood were collected from each donor into EDTA-treated Vacutainer tubes. PBMCs were isolated by Ficoll-Paque density-gradient centrifugation, with at least 7 million obtained per sample. Trizol reagent was used to extract total RNA from PBMCs, with at least 6 micrograms per sample. Naive CD45RAhigh/CD27high T cell percentages were measured by flow cytometry on a PBMC aliquot from every donor. From cysteine to phenylalanine, the CDR3 is 16 amino acids long. Only the CDR3 DNA is retained, 48 bases long and in frame from the first base. After removal of 1 base from V and 5 bases from J, the junction retains 4 bases not matched to a gene. The table lists this clonotype with a few counts. Its binding antigen is unknown. Qualities for individual bases were not recorded, and no much larger clone is one base off.

The library was built by means of 5' RACE. The reads were generated on an Illumina HiSeq 2500. The second PCR ran for about 6 to 12 cycles and used a J-beta primer mix along with a sample-barcoded 5' primer. A unique molecular identifier was introduced onto each TCR beta cDNA molecule by a template-switch 5' adaptor carrying 12 random nucleotides. Each sample yielded at least 2.5 million CDR3-containing paired-end reads. The Mint cDNA synthesis kit, primed by a TRBC-specific oligonucleotide, was used to synthesize first-strand cDNA from all RNA. After uracil-DNA glycosylase treatment, a first 18-cycle PCR used universal primers M1SS and BC2_uni_R on all cDNA. Concerning the study's data processing: Each sample was normalized by randomly selecting 1 million high-quality reads, each carrying a distinct molecular identifier. Reads with shared molecular identifiers were discarded instead of being binned into consensus sequences. MiTCR, run with a Q25 quality threshold and the strictest error-elimination algorithm, handled CDR3 identification, clonotype clustering and error correction. A nonparametric unseen species model with Euler transformation was used to estimate a lower bound on total TCR beta diversity. TCRdb reprocessing: public reads trimmed at Q25 with fastp, clones called with MiXCR, in-frame beta chains kept. CDR3 protein duplicates are merged, each entry listing the most common genes and DNA. These V and J calls are TCRdb output, not the study's own analysis. The table for this sample lists 1.5 million to 2 million distinct CDR3 sequences; about 28% of them were counted only once. The top ten clonotypes cover about 7.7% of the sample.

Sequencing was done on a sample of blood. The rearrangement combines TRBV12-3 or TRBV12-4 with TRBJ2-2; 10 of the junction bases match TRBD2. The source of this sequence is a woman in her thirties in good health. The CDR3 in this case is CASSLGTSGGTGELFF. Here is the DNA: TGTGCCAGCAGTTTAGGGACTAGCGGTGGAACCGGGGAGCTGTTTTTT.